Listed here are 24 T cell receptor beta chains from one sample, sequenced in a study of T cells in localized non-small cell lung cancer. Assay: immunoSEQ multiplex PCR; the TCRdb copy retains only in-frame clones and omits some. The data contain 45,000 to 70,000 clones, roughly 89% of them singletons. The sequencing used peripheral blood, collected before any cancer treatment. Receptor source: a woman aged 40-70 years with stage I lung adenocarcinoma.

The chain has TRBV27 and TRBJ2-7; 7 nucleotides agree with TRBD2. With 8 bases clipped from V and 4 bases from J, the junction kept 2 bases outside the gene matches. CDR1 and CDR2 (germline): MNHEY, SMNVEV (reference sequence). There are 11 residues in the CDR3. In DNA form, the CDR3 reads TGTGCCAGCGGGGGGGAGTACGAGCAGTACTTC. As protein: CASGGEYEQYF.

This chain links TRBV19 with TRBJ1-5; D is possibly TRBD1 (6 bases). CDR3 size: 14 residues. Germline CDR1 and CDR2: LNHDA and SQIVND (reference sequence). V dropped 3 bases and J dropped 2 bases, with 8 bases sitting between them. The DNA for the CDR3 is TGTGCCAGTAGTATCGGGGGCCGCAATCAGCCCCAGCATTTT. Its translation: CASSIGGRNQPQHF. Full variable domain (outside the CDR3, taken from reference TRBV19 and TRBJ1-5): DGGITQSPKYLFRKEGQNVTLSCEQNLNHDAMYWYRQDPGQGLRLIYYSQIVNDFQKGDIAEGYSVSREKKESFPLTVTSAQKNPTAFYLCASSIGGRNQPQHFGDGTRLSIL.

This clone was recorded a few times. The CDR3 sequence: CASSTLMNTGELFF. The CDR3 region has the DNA TGTGCCAGCAGTACACTAATGAACACCGGGGAGCTGTTTTTT. This chain uses TRBV2 with TRBJ2-2; D unclear. Germline CDR1 and CDR2: SNHLY and FYNNEI. CDR3 length: 14 amino acids. Trimming stripped 5 bases from V and 1 base from J, with 8 bases between. Based on the CDR3 plus reference TRBV2 and TRBJ2-2, the full variable domain is EPEVTQTPSHQVTQMGQEVILRCVPISNHLYFYWYRQILGQKVEFLVSFYNNEISEKSEIFDDQFSVERPDGSNFTLKIRSTKLEDSAMYFCASSTLMNTGELFFGEGSRLTVL.

The chain links TRBV5-1 to TRBJ1-2, with a possible D match to TRBD1 (5 bases). The germline V gene has CDR1 SGHRS and CDR2 YFSETQ. The CDR3 contains 15 residues. V lost 0 bases and J lost 2, with 11 bases in between. The CDR3 DNA follows: TGCGCCAGCAGCTTGGGCGGGGCGTGGAACTATGGCTACACCTTC. Its translation is CASSLGGAWNYGYTF.

The chain employs TRBV6-5 and TRBJ1-6; 7 bases align to TRBD1. CDR3 length: 16 amino acids. From germline, CDR1 is MNHEY and CDR2 SVGAGI. V lost 0 bases and J lost 7; bases outside the gene matches: 6. CDR3 loop: CASSYSIAQGNSPLHF. The DNA for the CDR3 is TGTGCCAGCAGTTACTCGATAGCACAGGGGAATTCACCCCTCCACTTT.

This rearrangement joins TRBV10-2 to TRBJ1-1, with TRBD1 identical over 7 bases. The V gene end was trimmed by 2 bases and the J gene end by 4 bases; junction bases not matched to a gene: 7. CDR1 is WSHSY and CDR2 is SAAADI in the germline V gene. The CDR3 sequence is 15 residues long. As DNA, the CDR3 is TGCGCCAGCAGTGAGATCCAGGGGGTTGGCACTGAAGCTTTCTTT. Residues: CASSEIQGVGTEAFF.

The chain combines TRBV19 with TRBJ2-7; tentatively, D is TRBD2 (7 bases). Germline CDR1 LNHDA, CDR2 SQIVND (reference sequence). The CDR3 totals 14 residues. V lost 6 bases and J lost 3, with 15 bases in between. In DNA form, the CDR3 reads TGTGCCAGTAGCGGGGGGCCGGGGTACTACGAGCAGTACTTC. Residues: CASSGGPGYYEQYF.

The chain recombines TRBV19 with TRBJ1-5; 8 bases are shared with TRBD1. V lost 6 bases and J lost 2; bases outside the gene matches: 0. CDR1 is LNHDA and CDR2 is SQIVND in the germline V gene (reference sequence). The CDR3 spans 13 residues. The DNA of the CDR3 is TGTGCCAGTAGGGGACAGGGCAATCAGCCCCAGCATTTT. It translates to CASRGQGNQPQHF.

The sample holds a few counts of this clone. The V call is TRBV27, the J call TRBJ2-3; D remains unclear. V gave up 6 bases and J gave up 0 bases, with 13 bases separating them. This CDR3 has 15 residues. Germline-derived CDR1 and CDR2 are MNHEY and SMNVEV (reference sequence). CDR3 nucleotides: TGTGCCAGCAGGCGCTCCGGATATAGCACAGATACGCAGTATTTT. It translates to CASRRSGYSTDTQYF.

This chain connects TRBV2 to TRBJ1-2, with TRBD1 as a possible D gene (5 bases). Per the germline V gene, CDR1 is SNHLY and CDR2 is FYNNEI. The CDR3 sequence is 15 residues long. Trimming removed 6 bases at V and 6 bases at J, with 20 bases between. CDR3 residues: CASRGDRDPGNGYTF. As DNA, the CDR3 is TGTGCCAGCAGGGGGGACCGAGACCCCGGTAATGGCTACACCTTC. Filled out from reference TRBV2 and TRBJ1-2, the complete variable domain reads EPEVTQTPSHQVTQMGQEVILRCVPISNHLYFYWYRQILGQKVEFLVSFYNNEISEKSEIFDDQFSVERPDGSNFTLKIRSTKLEDSAMYFCASRGDRDPGNGYTFGSGTRLTVV.

This chain connects TRBV11-3 to TRBJ2-2; weak D call: TRBD2 (6 bases). Germline V lookup: CDR1 SGHNT, CDR2 YENEEA. Trimming took 1 base from V and 4 from J, leaving 13 bases between them. There are 16 residues in the CDR3. The CDR3 sequence is CASSLGRDLRTGELFF. The CDR3 coding sequence is TGTGCCAGCAGCTTAGGGCGGGACTTACGCACCGGGGAGCTGTTTTTT.

CDR3 protein: CASSLGRAKANEKLFF. CDR3 nucleotide sequence: TGTGCCAGCAGCTTAGGGAGGGCAAAGGCTAATGAAAAACTGTTTTTT. V gene TRBV11-2 combines with J gene TRBJ1-4; no clear D gene. The germline V gene encodes CDR1 SGHAT and CDR2 FQNNGV. This CDR3 spans 16 amino acids. V dropped 1 base and J dropped 3 bases, with 12 bases sitting between them.

The chain joins TRBV19 to TRBJ2-5; a possible D gene is TRBD2 (5 bases). Germline assignment: CDR1 LNHDA and CDR2 SQIVND (reference sequence). Deletions cut 4 bases from V and 1 base from J, with 13 bases between. CDR3 length: 15 residues. The CDR3 coding sequence is TGTGCCAGTAGTACCCGAGGGCTAGCCCAAGAGACCCAGTACTTC. Protein sequence: CASSTRGLAQETQYF.

The rearrangement joins TRBV7-9 to TRBJ1-3; perhaps TRBD1 as D (5 bases). The V end lost 4 bases, the J end lost 2 bases, and 9 bases lay between the germline ends. CDR1 and CDR2 from the germline V gene are SEHNR and FQNEAQ (reference sequence). This CDR3 comprises 14 residues. DNA of the CDR3: TGTGCCAGCAGCTCCCCGGGGGCTGGAAACACCATATATTTT. Residues: CASSSPGAGNTIYF.

The rearrangement uses TRBV7-2 and TRBJ2-7, with D unclear. Germline V gene data show CDR1 as SGHTA and CDR2 as FQGNSA. The V end lost 1 base, the J end lost 5 bases, and 3 bases lay between the germline ends. There are 11 residues in the CDR3. CDR3 in amino acids: CASSLVHEQYF. The CDR3 DNA reads as TGTGCCAGCAGCTTAGTCCACGAGCAGTACTTC. The whole variable domain, remainder taken from reference TRBV7-2 and TRBJ2-7, is GAGVSQSPSNKVTEKGKDVELRCDPISGHTALYWYRQSLGQGLEFLIYFQGNSAPDKSGLPSDRFSAERTGGSVSTLTIQRTQQEDSAVYLCASSLVHEQYFGPGTRLTVT.

The rearrangement links TRBV7-2 to TRBJ2-7; no clear D. Trimming removed 3 bases from V and 3 bases from J, with 12 bases in between. The length of the CDR3 is 14 residues. CDR1 SGHTA and CDR2 FQGNSA come from the germline V gene. CDR3 sequence (DNA): TGTGCCAGCAGCTTGCTCCCCCACAACTACGAGCAGTACTTC. Encoded protein: CASSLLPHNYEQYF.

By proportion, this clone is medium-sized. CDR3 loop: CASSLSIGAGYTF. The DNA of the CDR3 is TGTGCCAGCAGTTTATCGATCGGGGCCGGCTACACCTTC. V gene TRBV27 combines with J gene TRBJ1-2, with a weak D call TRBD1 (5 bases). V was pared by 0 bases and J by 8 bases, with 10 bases between. Germline assignment: CDR1 MNHEY and CDR2 SMNVEV (reference sequence). This CDR3 contains 13 residues.

This clone occurred once. The chain carries TRBV7-8 and TRBJ1-2, with D uncertain. Trimming removed 3 bases at V and 0 bases at J, with 5 bases between. Germline V gene sequence: CDR1 SGHVS, CDR2 FQNEAQ. The CDR3 runs 13 residues. The CDR3 sequence is CASSLETNYGYTF. CDR3 bases: TGTGCCAGCAGCTTGGAGACTAACTATGGCTACACCTTC.

The chain recombines TRBV11-2 with TRBJ2-5; 7 bases map to TRBD1. Germline CDR1 and CDR2: SGHAT and FQNNGV. The V gene end was trimmed by 5 bases and the J gene end by 1 base; junction bases not matched to a gene: 10. CDR3 length equals 16 residues. The chain's CDR3 is CASSLGPGQIQETQYF. CDR3 sequence (DNA): TGTGCCAGCAGCCTAGGACCGGGACAGATCCAAGAGACCCAGTACTTC.

The gene calls are TRBV28 and TRBJ1-2, with 9 nucleotides matching TRBD1. The length of the CDR3 is 14 residues. Germline trimming cut 3 bases from V and 3 bases from J; bases unmatched to any gene: 2. Germline V lookup: CDR1 MDHEN, CDR2 SYDVKM. In DNA form, the CDR3 reads TGTGCCAGCAGTTTTACAGGGGGCGACTATGGCTACACCTTC. Translated: CASSFTGGDYGYTF.

The chain links TRBV7-8 to TRBJ2-7; no definite D call. V lost 1 base and J 4 bases, leaving 5 bases between the germline ends. The CDR3 sequence is 12 residues long. Germline lookup yields CDR1 SGHVS and CDR2 FQNEAQ. The CDR3 is CASSLEDYEQYF. The CDR3 nucleotides are TGTGCCAGCAGCTTAGAGGATTACGAGCAGTACTTC.

This chain links TRBV9 with TRBJ1-6; no reliable D call. CDR3 length equals 14 residues. Germline CDR1 SGDLS, CDR2 YYNGEE. Trimming removed 1 base from V and 7 bases from J, with 9 bases in between. The CDR3 nucleotides read TGTGCCAGCAGCGTAAGGGCGGACAATTCACCCCTCCACTTT. Residues: CASSVRADNSPLHF.

The rearrangement joins TRBV10-3 to TRBJ2-2, with D unclear. Germline assignment: CDR1 ENHRY and CDR2 SYGVKD. The CDR3 length is 13 residues. Trimming pared 10 bases from V and 3 bases from J, leaving 12 bases between. The CDR3 nucleotides are TGTGCCAGCTCGAGCCTTTACACCGGGGAGCTGTTTTTT. It yields the protein CASSSLYTGELFF.

The chain links TRBV5-6 to TRBJ1-1, with 9 bases fitting TRBD1. With V trimmed by 4 bases and J by 4 bases, 2 bases remained unmatched. The V gene's germline CDR1 is SGHDT and CDR2 YYEEEE. The CDR3 extends over 13 amino acids. CDR3 protein: CASSRDRATEAFF. The DNA of the CDR3 is TGTGCCAGCAGCCGGGACAGGGCCACTGAAGCTTTCTTT.